The 21 T cell receptor beta chains reported below all come from one sample, sequenced in a study of T cell repertoires in cytomegalovirus infection. TCRdb reprocessed the reads with MiXCR, giving one entry per CDR3 protein. This sample has more than 65,000 distinct CDR3 sequences, with under 55% found just once. No antigens are known for them. Sequenced material: CD8+ T cells from cultured PBMCs, taken from culture after CMV antigen stimulation. The receptors were sampled from a human donor in good health (CMV status not recorded). Some clones in this sample may be carry-over from other donors' samples.

The CDR3 bases are TGTGCCAGTAGTACGGTTAGGGGGGACAATCAGCCCCAGCATTTT. Translated, it gives CASSTVRGDNQPQHF. This chain uses TRBV19 with TRBJ1-5, with D possibly matching TRBD1 (6 bases). Germline loops: CDR1 LNHDA, CDR2 SQIVND (reference sequence). The CDR3 runs to 15 residues. Trimming removed 4 bases from V and 3 bases from J, with 13 bases in between.

The chain uses TRBV6-1 and TRBJ1-2; D may be TRBD1 (6 bases). Germline V gene data show CDR1 as MNHNS and CDR2 as SASEGT. With 3 bases removed from V and 4 bases from J, the gap between germline ends came to 12 bases. This CDR3 is 14 amino acids long. The CDR3 here is CASSDWGAIYGYTF. Written as DNA, the CDR3 is TGTGCCAGCAGTGATTGGGGGGCGATCTATGGCTACACCTTC.

V and J are TRBV4-2 and TRBJ1-5; D gene unclear. V dropped 0 bases and J dropped 2 bases, with 8 bases sitting between them. Germline loops: CDR1 LGHNA, CDR2 YNFKEQ. The CDR3 runs 15 residues. The CDR3 reads CASSQDIFGNQPQHF. CDR3 sequence (DNA): TGTGCCAGCAGCCAAGATATTTTTGGCAATCAGCCCCAGCATTTT.

V is TRBV28 and J is TRBJ2-7; 9 nucleotides line up with TRBD2. There are 14 residues in the CDR3. Germline V gene data show CDR1 as MDHEN and CDR2 as SYDVKM. Germline trimming cut 1 base from V and 7 bases from J; bases unmatched to any gene: 5. Here the CDR3 reads CASSLSAGGREQYF. The CDR3 DNA reads TGTGCCAGCAGTTTATCAGCGGGAGGTCGGGAGCAGTACTTC. Drawing the rest from reference TRBV28 and TRBJ2-7, the complete variable domain is DVKVTQSSRYLVKRTGEKVFLECVQDMDHENMFWYRQDPGLGLRLIYFSYDVKMKEKGDIPEGYSVSREKKERFSLILESASTNQTSMYLCASSLSAGGREQYFGPGTRLTVT.

The J gene is TRBJ2-7, the V gene TRBV7-6; 11 bases align to TRBD2. The V gene's germline CDR1 is SGHVS and CDR2 FNYEAQ. The CDR3 extends over 17 amino acids. V was clipped by 1 base and J by 0 bases; unmatched bases: 5. The CDR3 sequence is CASSLVGTSGHSYEQYF. CDR3 nucleotides: TGTGCCAGCAGCTTAGTAGGGACTAGCGGACACTCCTACGAGCAGTACTTC.

The chain has TRBV6-6 and TRBJ2-1; D unclear. Trimming stripped 10 bases from V and 5 bases from J, with 15 bases between. Germline assignment: CDR1 MNHNY and CDR2 SVGAGI (reference sequence). This CDR3 has 13 amino acids. CDR3 nucleotides: TGTGCCACCCAGCTCCCAGGCAACAATGAGCAGTTCTTC. Translating it yields CATQLPGNNEQFF.

The chain combines TRBV7-9 with TRBJ2-5; D tentatively reads TRBD1 or TRBD2 (5 bases each). The CDR3 runs 15 residues. Germline-derived CDR1 and CDR2 are SEHNR and FQNEAQ (reference sequence). V dropped 5 bases and J dropped 5 bases, with 18 bases sitting between them. The CDR3 is CASSPRDPGPETQYF. CDR3 DNA: TGTGCCAGCAGCCCCCGGGATCCGGGGCCTGAGACCCAGTACTTC.

V gene TRBV4-3 combines with J gene TRBJ1-4; D might be TRBD1 (5 bases). The CDR3 runs to 15 residues. CDR1 is LGHNA and CDR2 is YSLEER in the germline V gene. V lost 0 bases and J lost 8, with 13 bases in between. The CDR3 DNA follows: TGCGCCAGCAGCCAAGAGGCCCAGGGAGGGGAAAAACTGTTTTTT. Protein product: CASSQEAQGGEKLFF.

The chain uses TRBV20-1 and TRBJ1-5; possible D gene TRBD1, 6 bases. CDR3 length: 15 residues. Per the germline V gene, CDR1 is DFQATT and CDR2 is SNEGSKA (reference sequence). V was pared by 1 base and J by 4 bases, with 14 bases between. CDR3 bases: TGCAGTGCTAGAGCCCTCCGGGGGGCAAATCAGCCCCAGCATTTT. It encodes CSARALRGANQPQHF.

The CDR3 DNA reads TGTGCCAGCAGTCCCTCTCCGGCGGTGGAAGAGACCCAGTACTTC. Translation: CASSPSPAVEETQYF. The chain carries TRBV28 and TRBJ2-5, with D uncertain. Germline V gene sequence: CDR1 MDHEN, CDR2 SYDVKM. The CDR3 covers 15 residues. V shed 5 bases and J shed 3 bases, with 16 bases lying between them.

The rearrangement joins TRBV12-3 or TRBV12-4 to TRBJ2-1; possible D gene TRBD2, 6 bases. V lost 3 bases and J 9 bases, leaving 15 bases between the germline ends. The CDR3 consists of 14 residues. The CDR3 coding sequence is TGTGCCAGCAGTTTCGGCGGGGTAATGGGTGAGCAGTTCTTC. Protein sequence: CASSFGGVMGEQFF.

The V and J genes are TRBV6-5 and TRBJ2-7, with TRBD1 matching over 9 bases. J lost 1 base, V lost 0 bases, and 4 bases had no gene match. Germline-derived CDR1 and CDR2 are MNHEY and SVGAGI. This CDR3 spans 16 amino acids. The CDR3 sequence: CASSYSRTGESYEQYF. The CDR3 DNA reads TGTGCCAGCAGTTACTCTCGGACAGGGGAGTCCTACGAGCAGTACTTC.

In this sample, this clonotype turned up a few times. This chain connects TRBV7-2 to TRBJ2-3; 10 positions match TRBD2. With V trimmed by 1 base and J by 1 base, 8 bases remained unmatched. Germline lookup yields CDR1 SGHTA and CDR2 FQGNSA. The CDR3 extends over 18 amino acids. DNA for the CDR3: TGTGCCAGCAGCTTAGTATCTCTAGCGGGAGCTCGCACAGATACGCAGTATTTT. Protein product: CASSLVSLAGARTDTQYF.

The chain links TRBV7-8 to TRBJ1-6; unclear D gene. This CDR3 region has 17 residues. Germline lookup yields CDR1 SGHVS and CDR2 FQNEAQ. V lost 5 bases to trimming and J lost 0 bases, with 14 bases between them. The CDR3 sequence: CASSVVELSSYNSPLHF. The DNA of the CDR3 is TGTGCCAGCAGCGTTGTGGAGTTAAGCTCCTATAATTCACCCCTCCACTTT.

With regard to this clonotype: Likely a read error: the CDR3 ends without its conserved phenylalanine or tryptophan. The chain links TRBV7-6 to TRBJ1-1, with TRBD1 as a possible D gene (5 bases). Germline V gene lookup returns CDR1 SGHVS and CDR2 FNYEAQ. This CDR3 contains 11 residues. Trimming took 10 bases from V and 4 from J, leaving 10 bases between them. In DNA form, the CDR3 reads TGTGCCATGGCTGGGGGCACTGAAGCTTTCTTA. Protein product: CAMAGGTEAFL.

This clonotype was seen a few times. This chain uses TRBV9 with TRBJ2-1; 10 nucleotides agree with TRBD1. Germline CDR1 and CDR2: SGDLS and YYNGEE. Trimming removed 4 bases from V and 5 bases from J; junction bases left unmatched: 9. CDR3 size: 16 residues. The CDR3 DNA reads TGTGCCAGCAGCCCCTATCCGGGACAGGGGAACAATGAGCAGTTCTTC. Encoded protein: CASSPYPGQGNNEQFF.

This clonotype occurred a few times. The gene calls are TRBV7-8 and TRBJ1-1; TRBD1 agrees at 8 bases. This CDR3 has 14 amino acids. The J segment lost 7 bases and the V segment lost 6 bases, leaving 10 bases of the junction unmatched. Germline lookup yields CDR1 SGHVS and CDR2 FQNEAQ. The CDR3 here is CASSPARDRREAFF. CDR3 DNA: TGTGCCAGCAGTCCGGCCCGGGACAGGCGTGAAGCTTTCTTT.

The J gene is TRBJ2-3, the V gene TRBV3-1; 8 bases line up with TRBD2. After removal of 0 bases from V and 4 bases from J, the junction contained 18 bases not matched to a gene. The CDR3 is 20 residues long. The germline V gene encodes CDR1 LGHDT and CDR2 YNNKEL (reference sequence). The CDR3 nucleotides are TGTGCCAGCAGCCAAGATCGACTGGCTAGCGGGCTTCGAAGGGCAGATACGCAGTATTTT. Translated: CASSQDRLASGLRRADTQYF.

This chain joins TRBV27 and TRBJ1-6; TRBD1 aligns across 9 bases. The CDR3 has 17 residues. CDR1 is MNHEY, CDR2 SMNVEV, per germline (reference sequence). Trimming at V came to 5 bases and at J to 7 bases, leaving 12 bases not matched to a gene. CDR3 loop: CASSQHQAGTGNSPLHF. The CDR3 DNA reads TGTGCCAGCAGTCAACACCAAGCCGGGACAGGGAATTCACCCCTCCACTTT.

The CDR3 coding sequence is TGTGCCAGCAGCTTAGCCGACACACAGGGAAACATTCAGTACTTC. Protein: CASSLADTQGNIQYF. The genes are TRBV7-2 and TRBJ2-4, with a possible D match to TRBD1 (6 bases). The V end lost 0 bases, the J end lost 6 bases, and 12 bases lay between the germline ends. Germline V lookup: CDR1 SGHTA, CDR2 FQGNSA. The CDR3 covers 15 residues.

There are a few counts of this clonotype. The CDR3 protein is CASSPGLSNEQFF. The CDR3 DNA is TGTGCCAGCAGCCCGGGACTCTCAAATGAGCAGTTCTTC. This sequence joins TRBV7-3 and TRBJ2-1; possible D gene TRBD2, 6 bases. Germline CDR1 SGHTA, CDR2 FQGTGA. Trimming stripped 5 bases from V and 7 bases from J, with 12 bases between. The CDR3 is 13 amino acids.